The sequence of this TCR beta chain was determined in a study of T cell responses to AZD1222 COVID-19 vaccine (TCRdb year 2021). Some background on the complete study: Because spike-specific TCR depth and breadth did not differ between the two schedules, AZD1222 recipients who got a second dose at roughly 4 weeks were pooled with those who got a second dose at roughly 12 weeks. Trial participants were enrolled by age into subgroups of 18-55, 56-69 and 70-plus years, and around 150, 28 and 57 TCR-sequenced participants, respectively, were included in these subgroups. A total of under 250 trial participants underwent TCR sequencing, of whom more than 200 had received two doses of AZD1222 and 26 had received two doses of the MenACWY control vaccine. Here is what the overall study found, with its caveats: Epitopes outside the regions mutated in the B.1.351 and B.1.1.7 variants were reportedly recognized by nearly half of the unique spike-specific TCRs. Conclusions about previously exposed vaccinees were limited because only six AZD1222 recipients were SARS-CoV-2 seropositive at baseline. Because no day 14 peak-response samples were available, repertoires were characterized only after the peak T cell response. In the small 56-69-year group, the increase in depth fell short of significance, most likely because of low power. Most participants were white British and females outnumbered males, and the authors suggested that clonal diversity may have been underestimated. After two AZD1222 doses, both the breadth and the depth of spike-specific TCRs were significantly higher than at day 0 and than in MenACWY recipients. The whole spike protein was spanned by vaccine-associated CD4 TCRs, and dominant responses were seen in regions 160-218 and 743-854.

Note on this clone: Its antigen remains undetermined. Base qualities are not provided; no much larger clone lies one nucleotide away.

The time point label, read with the paper, signifies: baseline before first vaccination. The vaccinee samples were drawn from two UK trials, COV001 and COV002, one of which was a single-blind randomized controlled phase 2/3 trial testing AZD1222 (ChAdOx1 nCoV-19) in healthy adults. For TCRbeta chain sequencing, PBMC samples from trial participants were taken at day 0 and at day 28 after the second dose. Inclusive of the bounding cysteine and phenylalanine, the CDR3 is 14 residues long. The CDR3 DNA has 42 bases and is translated from base 1. CDR1 and CDR2 were assigned from the germline V gene as KGHSH and LQKENI. The trim is 5 bases for V and 1 base for J, with a gap of 11 bases between the germline ends. The CDR3 regions of human TCRbeta chains were analyzed by immunosequencing. On the study's bioinformatics: TCRs in the repertoires were compared against a reference library of SARS-CoV-2-specific TCRs that had been generated with the MIRA antigen-specificity platform. Breadth meant the fraction of unique TCRs that were SARS-CoV-2-associated, whereas depth meant the fraction of total T cells that were SARS-CoV-2-associated. Using the MIRA data, each spike-specific TCR was mapped to the spike region that the TCR reacts to and placed in a CD4 or CD8 class. Log10-transformed breadth and depth values were compared by one-way ANOVA with Sidak's multiple comparisons tests. TCRdb carries this immuneACCESS record with in-frame sequences only. Its versions omit some clonotypes, under half of them owing to an unresolved V gene in the studies checked, with the rest unexplained. That table gives V, J and clone size, and the DNA gave D and trimming. A total of about 200,000 clones appear in this sample, around 92% of them only once. The ten largest clones capture over 1% of the sample.

Here the chain combines TRBV18 and TRBJ1-1, with an unclear D gene assignment. The TCR sequence derives from an adult in good health. This specimen consisted of peripheral blood, obtained on day 0 of AZD1222 vaccination. For the CDR3, the sequence is CASSGVVENTEAFF. The nucleotides are TGTGCCAGCTCAGGCGTCGTTGAGAACACTGAAGCTTTCTTT.